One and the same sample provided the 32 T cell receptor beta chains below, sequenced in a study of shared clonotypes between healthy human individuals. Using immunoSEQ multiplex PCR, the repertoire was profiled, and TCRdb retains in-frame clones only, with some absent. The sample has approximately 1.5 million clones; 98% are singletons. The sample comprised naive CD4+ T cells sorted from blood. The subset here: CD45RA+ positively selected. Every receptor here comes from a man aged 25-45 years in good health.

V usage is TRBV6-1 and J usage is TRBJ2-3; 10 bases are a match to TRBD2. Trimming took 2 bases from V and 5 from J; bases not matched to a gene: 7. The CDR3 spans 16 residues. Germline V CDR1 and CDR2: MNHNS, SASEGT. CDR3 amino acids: CASSEQRTSGLDTQYF. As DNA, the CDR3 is TGTGCCAGCAGTGAACAAAGGACTAGCGGTTTAGATACGCAGTATTTT.

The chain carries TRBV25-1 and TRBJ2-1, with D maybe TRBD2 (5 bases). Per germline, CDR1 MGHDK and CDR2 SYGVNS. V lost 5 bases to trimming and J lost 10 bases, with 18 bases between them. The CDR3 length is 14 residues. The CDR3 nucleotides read TGTGCCAGCAGTCCCTGGACTCGTTTGCGGGAGCAGTTCTTC. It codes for CASSPWTRLREQFF.

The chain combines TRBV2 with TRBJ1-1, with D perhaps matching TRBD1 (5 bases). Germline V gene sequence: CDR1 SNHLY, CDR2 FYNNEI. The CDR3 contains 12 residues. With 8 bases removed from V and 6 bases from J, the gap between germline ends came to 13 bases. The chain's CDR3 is CASLGHPAEAFF. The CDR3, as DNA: TGTGCCAGCCTTGGACATCCAGCTGAAGCTTTCTTT.

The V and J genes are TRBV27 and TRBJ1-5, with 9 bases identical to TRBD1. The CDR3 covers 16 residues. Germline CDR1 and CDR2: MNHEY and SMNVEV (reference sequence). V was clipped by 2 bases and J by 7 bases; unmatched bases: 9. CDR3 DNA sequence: TGTGCCAGCAGTTTAGGCCGGGACAGGGTTGGACAGCCCCAGCATTTT. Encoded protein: CASSLGRDRVGQPQHF.

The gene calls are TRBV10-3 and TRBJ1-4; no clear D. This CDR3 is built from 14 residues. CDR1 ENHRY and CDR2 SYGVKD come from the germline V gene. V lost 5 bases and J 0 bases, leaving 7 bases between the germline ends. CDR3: CAISPTATNEKLFF. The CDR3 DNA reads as TGTGCCATCAGTCCAACTGCAACTAATGAAAAACTGTTTTTT.

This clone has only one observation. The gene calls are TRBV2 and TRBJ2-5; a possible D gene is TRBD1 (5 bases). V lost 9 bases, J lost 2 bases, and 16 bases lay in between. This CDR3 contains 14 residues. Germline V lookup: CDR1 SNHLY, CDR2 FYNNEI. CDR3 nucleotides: TGTGCCAGACAAGCAAACCCAGGGCAAGAGACCCAGTACTTC. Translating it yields CARQANPGQETQYF.

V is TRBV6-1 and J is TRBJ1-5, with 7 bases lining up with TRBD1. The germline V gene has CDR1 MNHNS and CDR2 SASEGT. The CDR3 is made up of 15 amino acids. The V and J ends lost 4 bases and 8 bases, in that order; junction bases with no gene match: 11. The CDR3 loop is CASSVTGTDLKPQHF. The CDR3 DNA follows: TGTGCCAGCAGTGTTACCGGGACAGACCTTAAGCCCCAGCATTTT.

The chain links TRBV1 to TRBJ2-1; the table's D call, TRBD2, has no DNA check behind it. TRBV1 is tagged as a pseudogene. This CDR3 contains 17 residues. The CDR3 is CTSSRSPGLAGVSEQFF. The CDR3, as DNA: TGCACCAGCAGCCGCAGCCCGGGACTAGCGGGAGTAAGTGAGCAGTTCTTC.

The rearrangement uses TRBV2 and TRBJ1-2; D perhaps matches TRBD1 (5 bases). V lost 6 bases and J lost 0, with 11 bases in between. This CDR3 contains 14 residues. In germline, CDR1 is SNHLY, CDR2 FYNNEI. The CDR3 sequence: CASSLDSPNYGYTF. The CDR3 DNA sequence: TGTGCCAGCAGCCTAGACAGCCCTAACTATGGCTACACCTTC. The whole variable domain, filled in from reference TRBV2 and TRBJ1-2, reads EPEVTQTPSHQVTQMGQEVILRCVPISNHLYFYWYRQILGQKVEFLVSFYNNEISEKSEIFDDQFSVERPDGSNFTLKIRSTKLEDSAMYFCASSLDSPNYGYTFGSGTRLTVV.

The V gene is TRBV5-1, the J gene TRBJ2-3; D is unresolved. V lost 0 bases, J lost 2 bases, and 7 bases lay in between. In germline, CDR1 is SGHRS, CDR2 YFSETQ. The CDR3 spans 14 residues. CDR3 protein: CASSLEAITDTQYF. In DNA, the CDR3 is TGCGCCAGCAGCTTGGAGGCTATCACAGATACGCAGTATTTT.

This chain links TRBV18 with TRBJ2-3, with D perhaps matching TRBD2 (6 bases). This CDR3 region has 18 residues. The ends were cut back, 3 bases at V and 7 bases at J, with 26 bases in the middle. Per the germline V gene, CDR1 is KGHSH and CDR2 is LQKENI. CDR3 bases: TGTGCCAGCTCACCCCAGAAAATCCGCGGGGTTGGGTCAAATACGCAGTATTTT. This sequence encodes CASSPQKIRGVGSNTQYF.

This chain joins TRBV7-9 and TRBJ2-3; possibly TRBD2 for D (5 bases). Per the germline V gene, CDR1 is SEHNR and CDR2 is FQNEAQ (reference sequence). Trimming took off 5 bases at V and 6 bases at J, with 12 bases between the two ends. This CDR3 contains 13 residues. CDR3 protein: CASSPGLLDTQYF. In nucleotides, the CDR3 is TGTGCCAGCAGCCCCGGACTCCTTGATACGCAGTATTTT.

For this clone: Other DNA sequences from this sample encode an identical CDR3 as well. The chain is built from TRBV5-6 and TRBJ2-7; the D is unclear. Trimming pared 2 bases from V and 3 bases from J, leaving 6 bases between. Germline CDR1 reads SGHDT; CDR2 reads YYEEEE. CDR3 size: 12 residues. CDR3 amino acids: CASSLDGYEQYF. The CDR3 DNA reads TGTGCCAGCAGCTTAGATGGCTACGAGCAGTACTTC.

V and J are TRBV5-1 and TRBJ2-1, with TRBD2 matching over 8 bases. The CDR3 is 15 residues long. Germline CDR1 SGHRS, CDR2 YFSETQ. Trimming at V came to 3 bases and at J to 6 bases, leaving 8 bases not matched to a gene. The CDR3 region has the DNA TGCGCCAGCAGCTCGGGACTAGTCGTTGGCAATGAGCAGTTCTTC. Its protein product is CASSSGLVVGNEQFF.

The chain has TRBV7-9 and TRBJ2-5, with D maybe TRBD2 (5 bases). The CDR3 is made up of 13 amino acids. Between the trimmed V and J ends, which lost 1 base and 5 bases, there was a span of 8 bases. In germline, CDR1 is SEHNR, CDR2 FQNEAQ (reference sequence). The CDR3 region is CASSLGPGETQYF. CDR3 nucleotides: TGTGCCAGCAGCTTAGGTCCGGGGGAGACCCAGTACTTC.

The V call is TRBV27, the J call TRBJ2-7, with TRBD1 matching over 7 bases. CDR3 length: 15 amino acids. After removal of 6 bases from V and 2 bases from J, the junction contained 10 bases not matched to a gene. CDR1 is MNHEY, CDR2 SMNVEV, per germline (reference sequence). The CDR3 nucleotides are TGTGCCAGCAGCCAGACAGGGTTTGACGCCTACGAGCAGTACTTC. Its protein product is CASSQTGFDAYEQYF.

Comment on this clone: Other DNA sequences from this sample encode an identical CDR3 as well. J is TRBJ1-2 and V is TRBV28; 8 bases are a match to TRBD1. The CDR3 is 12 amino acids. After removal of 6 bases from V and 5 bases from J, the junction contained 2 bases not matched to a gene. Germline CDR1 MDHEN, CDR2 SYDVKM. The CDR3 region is CASSRQGYGYTF. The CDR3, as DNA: TGTGCCAGCAGCCGACAGGGGTATGGCTACACCTTC.

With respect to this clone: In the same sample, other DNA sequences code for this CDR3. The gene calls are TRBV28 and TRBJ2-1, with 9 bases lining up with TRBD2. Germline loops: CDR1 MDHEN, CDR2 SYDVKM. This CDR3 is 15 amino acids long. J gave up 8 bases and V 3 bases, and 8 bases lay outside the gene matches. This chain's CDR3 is CASSLSRAGGDEQFF. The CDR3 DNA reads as TGTGCCAGCAGTTTGTCGAGAGCGGGAGGCGATGAGCAGTTCTTC.

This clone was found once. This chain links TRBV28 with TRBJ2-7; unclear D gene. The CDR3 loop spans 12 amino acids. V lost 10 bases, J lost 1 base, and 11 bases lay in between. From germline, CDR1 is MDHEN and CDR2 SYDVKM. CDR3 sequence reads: CATSTDSYEQYF. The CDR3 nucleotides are TGTGCCACCTCGACGGATTCCTACGAGCAGTACTTC.

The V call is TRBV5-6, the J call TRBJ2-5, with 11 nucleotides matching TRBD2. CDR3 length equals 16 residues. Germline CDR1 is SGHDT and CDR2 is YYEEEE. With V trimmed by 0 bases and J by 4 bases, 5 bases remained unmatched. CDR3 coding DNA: TGTGCCAGCAGCTTGGTCTTAGCGGGAGGGGCAGAGACCCAGTACTTC. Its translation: CASSLVLAGGAETQYF.

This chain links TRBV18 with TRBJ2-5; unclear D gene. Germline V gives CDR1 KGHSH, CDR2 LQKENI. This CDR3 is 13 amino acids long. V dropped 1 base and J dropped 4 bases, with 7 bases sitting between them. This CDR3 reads CASSPQPRETQYF. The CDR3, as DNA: TGTGCCAGCTCACCACAACCCCGAGAGACCCAGTACTTC. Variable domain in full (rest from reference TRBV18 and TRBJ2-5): NAGVMQNPRHLVRRRGQEARLRCSPMKGHSHVYWYRQLPEEGLKFMVYLQKENIIDESGMPKERFSAEFPKEGPSILRIQQVVRGDSAAYFCASSPQPRETQYFGPGTRLLVL.

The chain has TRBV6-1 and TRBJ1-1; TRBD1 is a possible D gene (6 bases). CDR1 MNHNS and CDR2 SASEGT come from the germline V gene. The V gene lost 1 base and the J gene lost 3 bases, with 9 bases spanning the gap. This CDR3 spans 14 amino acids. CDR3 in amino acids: CASSEVTGYTEAFF. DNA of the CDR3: TGTGCCAGCAGTGAAGTCACAGGGTACACTGAAGCTTTCTTT.

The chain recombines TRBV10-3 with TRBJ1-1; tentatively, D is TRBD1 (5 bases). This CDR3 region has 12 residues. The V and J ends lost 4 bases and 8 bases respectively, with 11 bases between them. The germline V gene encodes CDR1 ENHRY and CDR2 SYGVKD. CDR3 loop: CAISVLGTEAFF. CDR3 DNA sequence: TGTGCCATCAGTGTATTGGGGACCGAAGCTTTCTTT.

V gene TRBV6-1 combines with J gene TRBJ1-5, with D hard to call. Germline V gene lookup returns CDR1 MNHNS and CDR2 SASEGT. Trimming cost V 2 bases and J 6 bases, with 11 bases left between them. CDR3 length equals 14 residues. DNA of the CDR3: TGTGCCAGCAGTGAAAGACAAGCGGGTCAGCCCCAGCATTTT. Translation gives CASSERQAGQPQHF.

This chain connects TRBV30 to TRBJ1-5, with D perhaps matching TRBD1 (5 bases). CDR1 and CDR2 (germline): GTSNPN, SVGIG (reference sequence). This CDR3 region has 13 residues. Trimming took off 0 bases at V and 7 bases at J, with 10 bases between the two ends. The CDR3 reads CAWSVGKGQPQHF. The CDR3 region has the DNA TGTGCCTGGAGTGTGGGTAAGGGGCAGCCCCAGCATTTT.

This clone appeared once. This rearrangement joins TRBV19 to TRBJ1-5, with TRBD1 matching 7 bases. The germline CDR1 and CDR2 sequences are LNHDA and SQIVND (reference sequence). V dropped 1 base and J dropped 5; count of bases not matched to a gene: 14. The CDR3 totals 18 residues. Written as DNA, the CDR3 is TGTGCCAGTAGTATAGGGTCTGGAAGTGACAGGGTGTATCAGCCCCAGCATTTT. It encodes CASSIGSGSDRVYQPQHF.

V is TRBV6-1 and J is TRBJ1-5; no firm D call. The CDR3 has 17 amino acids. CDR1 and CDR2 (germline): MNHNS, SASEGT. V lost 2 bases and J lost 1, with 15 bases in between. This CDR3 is CASSEFARGWSNQPQHF. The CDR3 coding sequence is TGTGCCAGCAGTGAATTTGCTCGGGGTTGGAGCAATCAGCCCCAGCATTTT.

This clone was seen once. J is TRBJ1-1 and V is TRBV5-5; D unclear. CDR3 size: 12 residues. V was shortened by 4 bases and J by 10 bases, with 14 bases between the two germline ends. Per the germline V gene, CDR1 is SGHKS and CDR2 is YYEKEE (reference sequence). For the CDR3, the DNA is TGTGCCAGCAGCCGGGAATCAGGTTCAGCTTTCTTT. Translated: CASSRESGSAFF. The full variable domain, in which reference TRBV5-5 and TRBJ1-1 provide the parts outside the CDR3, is DAGVTQSPTHLIKTRGQQVTLRCSPISGHKSVSWYQQVLGQGPQFIFQYYEKEERGRGNFPDRFSARQFPNYSSELNVNALLLGDSALYLCASSRESGSAFFGQGTRLTVV.

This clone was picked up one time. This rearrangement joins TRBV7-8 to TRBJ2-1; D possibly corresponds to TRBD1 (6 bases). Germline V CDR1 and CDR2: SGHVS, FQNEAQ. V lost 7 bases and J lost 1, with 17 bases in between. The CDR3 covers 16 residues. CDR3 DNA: TGTGCCAGCATAGACAGGCGCGGAGCATCCTACAATGAGCAGTTCTTC. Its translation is CASIDRRGASYNEQFF.

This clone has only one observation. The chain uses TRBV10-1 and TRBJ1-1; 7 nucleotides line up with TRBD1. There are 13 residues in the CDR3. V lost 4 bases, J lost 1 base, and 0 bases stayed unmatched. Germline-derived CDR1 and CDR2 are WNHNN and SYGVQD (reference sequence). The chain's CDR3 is CASSGQGNTEAFF. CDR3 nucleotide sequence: TGCGCCAGCAGTGGACAGGGGAACACTGAAGCTTTCTTT.

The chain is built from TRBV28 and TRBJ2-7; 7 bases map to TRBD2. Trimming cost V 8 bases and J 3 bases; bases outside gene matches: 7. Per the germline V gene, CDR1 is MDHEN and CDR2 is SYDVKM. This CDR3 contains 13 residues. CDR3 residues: CASAGVGIYEQYF. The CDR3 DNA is TGTGCCAGCGCGGGAGTAGGAATCTACGAGCAGTACTTC.

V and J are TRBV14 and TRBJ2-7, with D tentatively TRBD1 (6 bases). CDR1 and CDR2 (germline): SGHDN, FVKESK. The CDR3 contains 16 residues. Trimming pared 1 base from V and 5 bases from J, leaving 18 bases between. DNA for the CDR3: TGTGCCAGCAGCCAAGTGAGAGGCAGGGGCAGTCACGAGCAGTACTTC. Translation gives CASSQVRGRGSHEQYF.